These 29 T cell receptor beta chains came from one sample sequenced in a study of spatial heterogeneity in lung cancer. Whole-study results and caveats: Counts that tracked tumor mutation counts were those of expanded intratumoral alpha and beta TCRs.

Time point specified: sample taken at primary tumor resection. These receptors' targets are unknown. TCRdb processed the 5' RACE reads anew with MiXCR; each CDR3 protein has one entry. The sample consists of fewer than 2,000 distinct CDR3 sequences, approximately 5.9% of them appearing once. This specimen was lung tumor tissue, taken at surgery. The receptors here all came from a female donor with early-stage non-small cell lung cancer.

This clonotype is labeled medium-sized. The chain couples TRBV20-1 to TRBJ1-5; D is uncertain. CDR1 is DFQATT, CDR2 SNEGSKA, per germline (reference sequence). The CDR3 runs to 12 residues. V was clipped by 8 bases and J by 7 bases, with 15 bases between them. CDR3 protein: CSSDKVGQPQHF. In DNA, the CDR3 is TGCAGTTCCGACAAAGTGGGACAGCCCCAGCATTTT.

This chain links TRBV11-3 with TRBJ2-2; the match to TRBD1 covers 11 bases. V trimming: 4 bases; J trimming: 5 bases; junction bases outside the gene matches: 9. The germline V gene has CDR1 SGHNT and CDR2 YENEEA. The length of the CDR3 is 17 residues. The CDR3 sequence is CASSSDPGTGGTGELFF. CDR3 DNA sequence: TGTGCCAGCAGCTCGGATCCCGGGACAGGGGGGACCGGGGAGCTGTTTTTT.

The chain couples TRBV19 to TRBJ2-7; 11 bases map to TRBD2. V shed 3 bases, J shed 2 bases, and the junction held 3 bases outside the gene matches. The CDR3 is made up of 15 amino acids. Germline loops: CDR1 LNHDA, CDR2 SQIVND (reference sequence). Here the CDR3 reads CASSILAGGTYEQYF. The DNA for the CDR3 is TGTGCCAGTAGTATTCTAGCGGGAGGCACCTACGAGCAGTACTTC.

This clonotype is medium-sized by share. This chain uses TRBV6-2 or TRBV6-3 with TRBJ2-1; D not certain. There are 13 residues in the CDR3. V shed 6 bases and J shed 5 bases, with 11 bases lying between them. From germline, CDR1 is MNHEY and CDR2 SVGEGT. The CDR3 DNA follows: TGTGCCAGCAGGGTCAGCAGAAACAATGAGCAGTTCTTC. This sequence encodes CASRVSRNNEQFF.

The genes are TRBV12-3 or TRBV12-4 and TRBJ1-3; the match to TRBD1 covers 8 bases. Trimming took 4 bases from V and 4 from J; bases not matched to a gene: 9. The CDR3 is made up of 16 amino acids. CDR3 bases: TGTGCCAGCAGTTCTCTAGGACAGGGCGAAGGAAACACCATATATTTT. Amino acids: CASSSLGQGEGNTIYF.

This clonotype appeared a few times. This chain uses TRBV5-1 with TRBJ2-1; 8 bases map to TRBD2. Per germline, CDR1 SGHRS and CDR2 YFSETQ. V was pared by 7 bases and J by 3 bases, with 6 bases of the junction left unmatched. CDR3 size: 14 residues. This CDR3 reads CASGLAGFYNEQFF. CDR3 DNA sequence: TGCGCCAGCGGACTAGCCGGCTTCTACAATGAGCAGTTCTTC.

The chain is built from TRBV7-4 and TRBJ2-3; TRBD2 matches at 8 bases. Unmatched junction bases numbered 12, after V lost 2 bases and J lost 5 bases. The CDR3 loop spans 17 amino acids. The germline CDR1 and CDR2 sequences are SGHVT and SQSDAQ. CDR3 in DNA: TGTGCCAGCAGCTTAAGTATGCGGGGGGCGCAGGGAGATACGCAGTATTTT. Translating gives CASSLSMRGAQGDTQYF.

This chain links TRBV5-4 with TRBJ1-2; D is unclear. V was trimmed by 3 bases and J by 4 bases, leaving 10 bases between them. The germline V gene has CDR1 SGHNT and CDR2 YYREEE (reference sequence). The CDR3 has 13 amino acids. This CDR3 reads CASSSDSSYGYTF. The CDR3 DNA sequence: TGTGCCAGCAGCTCCGATTCCAGCTATGGCTACACCTTC.

This clonotype appeared a few times. The rearrangement uses TRBV7-8 and TRBJ1-6, with D uncertain. The CDR3 consists of 16 residues. V lost 1 base to trimming and J lost 1 base, with 8 bases between them. The germline V gene encodes CDR1 SGHVS and CDR2 FQNEAQ. The CDR3 is CASSLVSGSYNSPLHF. DNA of the CDR3: TGTGCCAGCAGCTTAGTTTCCGGTTCCTATAATTCACCCCTCCACTTT.

This clonotype is medium-sized in the sample. The rearrangement links TRBV24-1 to TRBJ2-1, with 13 bases identical to TRBD2. The ends lost 3 bases at V and 5 bases at J; junction bases unmatched: 12. Per the germline V gene, CDR1 is KGHDR and CDR2 is SFDVKD. The CDR3 runs to 19 residues. In DNA, the CDR3 is TGTGCCACCAGTGATCTACCTGGAGCGGGACTAGCGGGACACAATGAGCAGTTCTTC. Protein sequence: CATSDLPGAGLAGHNEQFF.

Judged by abundance, this clonotype is medium-sized. The V and J genes are TRBV7-6 and TRBJ2-7, with 7 bases matching TRBD2. Germline values: CDR1 SGHVS, CDR2 FNYEAQ. The V segment lost 1 base and the J segment 3 bases; nucleotides outside the gene matches: 6. The CDR3 is 15 residues long. The chain's CDR3 is CASSLESGGLYEQYF. Written as DNA, the CDR3 is TGTGCCAGCAGCTTAGAGTCGGGAGGTCTCTACGAGCAGTACTTC.

This clonotype was seen repeatedly, ten times or more. This chain joins TRBV5-1 and TRBJ2-1, with 8 bases fitting TRBD2. The J segment lost 0 bases and the V segment lost 7 bases, leaving 9 bases of the junction unmatched. Germline values: CDR1 SGHRS, CDR2 YFSETQ. CDR3 size: 16 residues. CDR3 nucleotides: TGCGCCAGCGGTACGGGACTAGTGGCCTCCTACAATGAGCAGTTCTTC. Residues: CASGTGLVASYNEQFF. Full variable domain (outside the CDR3, taken from reference TRBV5-1 and TRBJ2-1): KAGVTQTPRYLIKTRGQQVTLSCSPISGHRSVSWYQQTPGQGLQFLFEYFSETQRNKGNFPGRFSGRQFSNSRSEMNVSTLELGDSALYLCASGTGLVASYNEQFFGPGTRLTVL.

Judged by abundance, this clonotype is medium-sized. This chain uses TRBV27 with TRBJ1-6; D uncertain. V was shortened by 5 bases and J by 7 bases, with 21 bases between the two germline ends. Germline CDR1 reads MNHEY; CDR2 reads SMNVEV (reference sequence). The CDR3 loop spans 17 amino acids. The CDR3 sequence is CASSLYGRASGNSPLHF. The DNA of the CDR3 is TGTGCCAGCAGTCTTTACGGCCGGGCCTCTGGGAATTCACCCCTCCACTTT.

This clonotype qualifies as medium-sized (0.01 to 0.1%). This chain joins TRBV24-1 and TRBJ2-3; TRBD2 is a possible D gene (6 bases). Trimming shortened V by 7 bases and J by 2 bases, and 15 bases separated the two germline ends. The CDR3 contains 15 residues. Germline lookup yields CDR1 KGHDR and CDR2 SFDVKD. The CDR3 spells CATRSARRDTDTQYF. In nucleotides, the CDR3 is TGTGCCACCAGATCCGCGAGGAGGGACACAGATACGCAGTATTTT.

This clonotype is deemed medium-sized. The junction departs from germline at one end; a sequencing error may be responsible. The chain links TRBV27 to TRBJ2-5; tentatively, D is TRBD1 (5 bases). Germline V gene sequence: CDR1 MNHEY, CDR2 SMNVEV (reference sequence). The CDR3 totals 17 residues. The CDR3 region has the DNA TGCACCAGCAGTTCCCTATCGGAGACAGCGCCACAAGAGACCCAGTACTTC. Translation gives CTSSSLSETAPQETQYF.

This clonotype rates as medium-sized. The chain recombines TRBV19 with TRBJ1-5; 10 bases match TRBD1. Unmatched junction bases numbered 10, after V lost 7 bases and J lost 7 bases. The length of the CDR3 is 15 residues. Germline values: CDR1 LNHDA, CDR2 SQIVND (reference sequence). Here the CDR3 reads CASKGVTGGVQPQHF. CDR3 nucleotides: TGTGCCAGTAAGGGGGTGACAGGGGGCGTCCAGCCCCAGCATTTT.

This clonotype is medium-sized by share. The chain recombines TRBV29-1 with TRBJ1-6; 10 bases agree with TRBD1. CDR3 length: 11 residues. Germline V gene sequence: CDR1 SQVTM, CDR2 ANQGSEA. Trimming cost V 4 bases and J 14 bases; bases outside gene matches: 2. CDR3: CSVADRGALHF. The CDR3 DNA reads as TGCAGCGTTGCGGACAGGGGGGCCCTCCACTTT.

This clonotype is medium-sized in the sample. The V gene is TRBV12-3 or TRBV12-4, the J gene TRBJ2-7, with 7 bases identical to TRBD1. After removal of 7 bases from V and 2 bases from J, the junction contained 11 bases not matched to a gene. The CDR3 has 15 residues. CDR3 amino acids: CASTNGTVPPYEQYF. The CDR3 bases are TGTGCCAGCACCAATGGGACAGTTCCTCCCTACGAGCAGTACTTC.

This chain connects TRBV12-3 or TRBV12-4 to TRBJ1-5; possible D gene TRBD1, 5 bases. V was trimmed by 5 bases and J by 5 bases, leaving 19 bases between them. There are 16 residues in the CDR3. CDR3 in DNA: TGTGCCAGCAGTCCCTTTAGCGGGGCGCGCCATCAGCCCCAGCATTTT. Translating it yields CASSPFSGARHQPQHF.

This clonotype is medium-sized (0.01 to 0.1%) within its sample. This chain uses TRBV12-3 or TRBV12-4 with TRBJ2-1, with no clear D. V shed 5 bases and J shed 10 bases, with 12 bases lying between them. The CDR3 extends over 12 amino acids. CDR3 nucleotide sequence: TGTGCCAGCAGTCCTACCCCTTGGGAGCAGTTCTTC. Translating gives CASSPTPWEQFF.

The chain carries TRBV6-4 and TRBJ2-1; D is unresolved. V dropped 8 bases and J dropped 1 base, with 12 bases sitting between them. The CDR3 extends over 14 amino acids. Germline V gene sequence: CDR1 MRHNA, CDR2 SNTAGT. The CDR3 here is CASFIRRSYNEQFF. DNA of the CDR3: TGTGCCAGCTTTATTAGGCGATCCTACAATGAGCAGTTCTTC.

By share, this clonotype ranks as medium-sized. This chain links TRBV28 with TRBJ1-6, with D possibly being TRBD1 (5 bases). Germline-derived CDR1 and CDR2 are MDHEN and SYDVKM. The CDR3 extends over 14 amino acids. The V and J ends lost 7 bases and 3 bases respectively, with 10 bases between them. The CDR3 is CASTLTDYNSPLHF. DNA of the CDR3: TGTGCCAGCACCCTGACAGACTATAATTCACCCCTCCACTTT.

This clonotype has more than one count but fewer than ten. V is TRBV12-3 or TRBV12-4 and J is TRBJ2-5; 9 positions agree with TRBD2. V was clipped by 2 bases and J by 3 bases; unmatched bases: 4. The CDR3 spans 15 residues. The CDR3: CASSLTLAGKETQYF. The CDR3 nucleotides are TGTGCCAGCAGTTTAACGCTAGCGGGAAAAGAGACCCAGTACTTC.

This clonotype is termed medium-sized. The V call is TRBV9, the J call TRBJ1-1; the D gene is possibly TRBD1 (6 bases). The length of the CDR3 is 17 residues. Trimming shortened V by 0 bases and J by 3 bases, and 18 bases separated the two germline ends. Germline CDR1 reads SGDLS; CDR2 reads YYNGEE. CDR3 bases: TGTGCCAGCAGCGTAGAGACCACGAGGGGGGCGGACACTGAAGCTTTCTTT. It codes for CASSVETTRGADTEAFF.

Sample share makes this clonotype medium-sized (0.01 to 0.1%). The chain is built from TRBV28 and TRBJ2-5; 8 bases map to TRBD2. The germline V gene has CDR1 MDHEN and CDR2 SYDVKM. Unmatched junction bases numbered 10, after V lost 9 bases and J lost 1 base. The CDR3 is 15 amino acids. The CDR3 loop is CASNPGGGIQETQYF. The CDR3 region has the DNA TGTGCCAGTAATCCTGGCGGGGGGATCCAAGAGACCCAGTACTTC.

This clonotype has only a few counts. V gene TRBV28 combines with J gene TRBJ2-3; weak D call: TRBD2 (5 bases). The V end was cut by 6 bases, the J end by 0 bases, with 13 bases between. The CDR3 is 15 residues long. The germline CDR1 and CDR2 sequences are MDHEN and SYDVKM. The CDR3 loop reads CASSKLETSTDTQYF. CDR3 nucleotide sequence: TGTGCCAGCAGCAAACTAGAGACTAGCACAGATACGCAGTATTTT.

By sample fraction, this clonotype is medium-sized (0.01 to 0.1%). The chain links TRBV27 to TRBJ1-3, with 8 bases that match TRBD1. J gave up 2 bases and V 9 bases, and 6 bases lay outside the gene matches. Germline loops: CDR1 MNHEY, CDR2 SMNVEV (reference sequence). The CDR3 covers 14 residues. The CDR3 DNA reads TGTGCCAGTAGCAGGGGGCGGCCTGGAAACACCATATATTTT. This codes for CASSRGRPGNTIYF.

This clonotype showed up just a few times. The chain links TRBV6-1 to TRBJ1-2, with TRBD1 matching 8 bases. Germline V gene data show CDR1 as MNHNS and CDR2 as SASEGT. J gave up 1 base and V 8 bases, and 9 bases lay outside the gene matches. CDR3 length: 15 amino acids. The CDR3 DNA is TGTGCCAGCCTCGCAGGGACAGGATTTAACTATGGCTACACCTTC. Protein sequence: CASLAGTGFNYGYTF.

This rearrangement joins TRBV5-1 to TRBJ2-7; 7 positions agree with TRBD2. V was clipped by 4 bases and J by 6 bases; unmatched bases: 7. CDR3 size: 13 residues. CDR1 and CDR2 (germline): SGHRS, YFSETQ. Here the CDR3 DNA reads TGCGCCAGCAGCCCGGGGGGTATCCCCGAGCAGTACTTC. It translates to CASSPGGIPEQYF. The complete variable domain, with remaining parts taken from reference TRBV5-1 and TRBJ2-7, reads KAGVTQTPRYLIKTRGQQVTLSCSPISGHRSVSWYQQTPGQGLQFLFEYFSETQRNKGNFPGRFSGRQFSNSRSEMNVSTLELGDSALYLCASSPGGIPEQYFGPGTRLTVT.